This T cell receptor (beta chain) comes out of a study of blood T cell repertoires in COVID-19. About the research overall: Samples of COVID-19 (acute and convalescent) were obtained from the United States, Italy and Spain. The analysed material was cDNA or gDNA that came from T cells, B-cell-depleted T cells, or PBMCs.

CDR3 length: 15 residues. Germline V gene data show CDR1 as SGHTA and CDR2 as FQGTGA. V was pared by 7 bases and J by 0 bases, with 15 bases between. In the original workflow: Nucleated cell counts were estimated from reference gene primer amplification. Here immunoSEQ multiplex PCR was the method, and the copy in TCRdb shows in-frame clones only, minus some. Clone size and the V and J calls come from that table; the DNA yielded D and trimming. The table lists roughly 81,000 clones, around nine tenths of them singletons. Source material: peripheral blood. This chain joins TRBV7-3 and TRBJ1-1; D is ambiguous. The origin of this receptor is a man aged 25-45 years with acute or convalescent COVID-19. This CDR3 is CASKTAKQVNTEAFF. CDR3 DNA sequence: TGTGCCAGCAAAACCGCCAAGCAGGTGAACACTGAAGCTTTCTTT.